Listed here are 10 T cell receptor beta chains from one sample, sequenced in a study of human T cells and chemical hapten exposure (dated by TCRdb to 2020 to 2022). The library was made by RACE. Sequencer: NextSeq 500. The public reads were run again by TCRdb, first through fastp at Q25 and then through MiXCR, and only productive beta chains were kept. Every CDR3 protein is listed once, alongside the most common genes and DNA of its rows. The sample profile shows under 130,000 distinct CDR3 sequences; about 10% of them were found once. Under 4.5% of the sample is in the top ten clones. The intended sense of this specimen's time point label: patch test 1, 2 weeks after DPC sensitization. Interpreted using the paper, the treatment or condition label stands for: therapeutic diphenylcyclopropenone sensitization with weekly scalp DPC. Here the sequenced sample was whole blood, taken in connection with sensitization to the hapten diphenylcyclopropenone (DPC). The receptors were sampled from a woman aged 40 to 50 with alopecia areata. Some clones in this sample may be carry-over from other donors' samples.

The genes are TRBV12-3 or TRBV12-4 and TRBJ2-7, with D hard to call. V was cut by 1 base and J by 0 bases, with 7 bases left in between. The CDR3 covers 14 residues. CDR3 sequence: CASSLGSLSYEQYF. DNA for the CDR3: TGTGCCAGCAGTTTAGGGTCCCTCTCCTACGAGCAGTACTTC.

This clonotype has just a few counts. The chain is built from TRBV12-3 or TRBV12-4 and TRBJ2-3, with 12 bases fitting TRBD1. The CDR3 spans 14 residues. Trimming at V came to 9 bases and at J to 6 bases, leaving 7 bases not matched to a gene. Here the CDR3 reads CASNRDRGLDTQYF. Written as DNA, the CDR3 is TGTGCCAGTAACCGGGACAGGGGGCTGGATACGCAGTATTTT.

This clonotype came up many times. The V call is TRBV9, the J call TRBJ2-3; 12 nucleotides agree with TRBD2. The CDR3 runs to 17 residues. The junction had 8 bases not matched to a gene; V was cut back by 2 bases and J by 4 bases. Germline V CDR1 and CDR2: SGDLS, YYNGEE. In nucleotides, the CDR3 is TGTGCCAGCAGCGTCCCGACTAGCGGGGGTTTCGCAGATACGCAGTATTTT. This translates into CASSVPTSGGFADTQYF.

This clonotype was recorded many times. The V call is TRBV4-2, the J call TRBJ1-2; D is unresolved. The germline CDR1 and CDR2 sequences are LGHNA and YNFKEQ. The CDR3 is 13 residues long. Between the trimmed V and J ends, which lost 4 bases and 8 bases, there was a span of 14 bases. CDR3 protein: CASSPSIDGGYTF. CDR3 DNA: TGTGCCAGCAGCCCGTCAATCGACGGCGGCTACACCTTC.

The sample holds many counts of this clonotype. V and J are TRBV5-8 and TRBJ2-7, with 7 bases aligning to TRBD1. Germline V lookup: CDR1 SGHTS, CDR2 YDEGEE. The CDR3 has 15 residues. With V trimmed by 0 bases and J by 4 bases, 7 bases remained unmatched. CDR3 in amino acids: CASSLGPGQSYEQYF. CDR3 sequence (DNA): TGTGCCAGCAGCTTGGGACCGGGACAGAGTTACGAGCAGTACTTC.

This clonotype was seen only a few times. The chain carries TRBV6-2 or TRBV6-3 and TRBJ1-1; TRBD1 matches 7 bases. Trimming took 7 bases from V and 5 from J; bases not matched to a gene: 13. CDR1 is MNHEY, CDR2 SVGEGT, per germline. This CDR3 has 15 amino acids. CDR3: CASKSWDSWRTEAFF. The CDR3 region has the DNA TGTGCCAGCAAGTCTTGGGACAGTTGGAGGACTGAAGCTTTCTTT.

This clonotype was counted ten times or more. The chain links TRBV20-1 to TRBJ2-2; no clear D. Germline CDR1 and CDR2: DFQATT and SNEGSKA (reference sequence). The germline V and J ends were trimmed by 7 bases and 6 bases, with 21 bases remaining between them. The CDR3 covers 15 residues. The CDR3 is CSVPRALHQAGELFF. Written as DNA, the CDR3 is TGCAGTGTTCCCCGGGCCCTCCACCAGGCCGGGGAGCTGTTTTTT.

In its sample, this clonotype was seen many times. The chain links TRBV18 to TRBJ1-1; D may be TRBD1 (5 bases). Trimming pared 1 base from V and 0 bases from J, leaving 9 bases between. Germline CDR1 is KGHSH and CDR2 is LQKENI. The CDR3 extends over 15 amino acids. Written as DNA, the CDR3 is TGTGCCAGCTCACCACAGCAGGACATGAACACTGAAGCTTTCTTT. This translates into CASSPQQDMNTEAFF.

The rearrangement joins TRBV6-5 to TRBJ1-3, with 8 bases matching TRBD1. The CDR3 spans 15 residues. Looked up from germline, CDR1 is MNHEY and CDR2 is SVGAGI. J was trimmed by 2 bases and V by 6 bases; bases with no gene match: 6. CDR3 residues: CASRESTGAGNTIYF. The CDR3 coding sequence is TGTGCCAGCAGAGAATCGACAGGGGCTGGAAACACCATATATTTT.

This clonotype occurred many times. The rearrangement uses TRBV18 and TRBJ1-4, with D tentatively TRBD1 (6 bases). Trimming shortened V by 0 bases and J by 8 bases, and 13 bases separated the two germline ends. The CDR3 has 15 amino acids. The V gene's germline CDR1 is KGHSH and CDR2 LQKENI. Written as DNA, the CDR3 is TGTGCCAGCTCACCACCGTTACAGGGAGGCGAAAAACTGTTTTTT. Protein: CASSPPLQGGEKLFF.